One and the same sample provided the 6 T cell receptor beta chains below, sequenced in a study of cytomegalovirus exposure and HLA in healthy donors. PCR primers comprised 60 Vbeta and 13 Jbeta primers. Method: immunoSEQ multiplex PCR; TCRdb's copy keeps in-frame clones and lacks some. Of 170,000 or so clones listed, roughly 80% were seen once; the top ten hold around 1.5%. Sequencing was done on a sample of PBMCs. All receptors come from a man aged 50-60 years in good health and CMV-seronegative.

This sequence joins TRBV29-1 and TRBJ1-2; 9 bases agree with TRBD1. Trimming took 7 bases from V and 2 from J; bases not matched to a gene: 5. The CDR3 covers 13 residues. Germline lookup yields CDR1 SQVTM and CDR2 ANQGSEA. CDR3 in DNA: TGCAGCGCGGGGGGACAGGGAAACTATGGCTACACCTTC. This translates into CSAGGQGNYGYTF.

This clone appeared once. The chain is built from TRBV19 and TRBJ1-2; the D gene is possibly TRBD1 (6 bases). The CDR3 is 12 amino acids. Trimming stripped 6 bases from V and 7 bases from J, with 12 bases between. The germline V gene encodes CDR1 LNHDA and CDR2 SQIVND (reference sequence). The CDR3 loop is CASSTGLGGYTF. In nucleotides, the CDR3 is TGTGCCAGTAGCACAGGGTTGGGTGGCTACACCTTC.

This clone occurred once. V and J are TRBV5-8 and TRBJ2-3, with 9 nucleotides matching TRBD1. The CDR3 extends over 16 amino acids. From germline, CDR1 is SGHTS and CDR2 YDEGEE. V gave up 4 bases and J gave up 1 base; unmatched junction bases: 7. CDR3 DNA: TGTGCCAGCAGCCCGACAGGGGGAAGGGGCACAGATACGCAGTATTTT. This translates into CASSPTGGRGTDTQYF.

This clone was counted a single time. The rearrangement links TRBV30 to TRBJ2-7; the match to TRBD2 covers 10 bases. CDR3 length equals 11 residues. CDR1 is GTSNPN and CDR2 is SVGIG in the germline V gene (reference sequence). The V and J ends lost 5 bases and 7 bases, in that order; junction bases with no gene match: 2. The CDR3 protein is CAWQLAGEQYF. The CDR3 bases are TGTGCCTGGCAACTAGCGGGGGAGCAGTACTTC.

This clone was found once. The chain links TRBV18 to TRBJ1-5; tentatively, D is TRBD1 (6 bases). Looked up from germline, CDR1 is KGHSH and CDR2 is LQKENI. The CDR3 consists of 14 residues. V lost 6 bases and J lost 2, with 11 bases in between. The CDR3 bases are TGTGCCAGCTCGCCAGGGGCTGGCAATCAGCCCCAGCATTTT. This encodes CASSPGAGNQPQHF.

This clone has just one count. The chain links TRBV18 to TRBJ1-1; possible D gene TRBD1, 6 bases. The CDR3 length is 18 residues. V lost 0 bases to trimming and J lost 0 bases, with 17 bases between them. Germline loops: CDR1 KGHSH, CDR2 LQKENI. The CDR3 nucleotides are TGTGCCAGCTCACCACCCGTGGGGGGGCGAAACATGAACACTGAAGCTTTCTTT. Protein sequence: CASSPPVGGRNMNTEAFF. Complete variable domain (other parts from reference TRBV18 and TRBJ1-1): NAGVMQNPRHLVRRRGQEARLRCSPMKGHSHVYWYRQLPEEGLKFMVYLQKENIIDESGMPKERFSAEFPKEGPSILRIQQVVRGDSAAYFCASSPPVGGRNMNTEAFFGQGTRLTVV.